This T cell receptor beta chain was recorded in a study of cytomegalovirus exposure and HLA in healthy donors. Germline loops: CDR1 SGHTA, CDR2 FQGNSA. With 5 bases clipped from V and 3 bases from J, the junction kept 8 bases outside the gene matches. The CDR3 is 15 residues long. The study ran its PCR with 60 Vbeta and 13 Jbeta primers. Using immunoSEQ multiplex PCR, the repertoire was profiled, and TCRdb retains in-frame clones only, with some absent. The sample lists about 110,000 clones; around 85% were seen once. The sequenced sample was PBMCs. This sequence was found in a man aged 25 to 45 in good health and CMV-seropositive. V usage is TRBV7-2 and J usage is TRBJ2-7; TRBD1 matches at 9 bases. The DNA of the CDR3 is TGTGCCAGCAGCGAGGGACAGGGAGCTTTCTACGAGCAGTACTTC. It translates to CASSEGQGAFYEQYF.